These 16 T cell receptor beta chains came from one sample sequenced in a study of T cells in Graves' hyperthyroidism and ophthalmopathy. Amplification of TCR beta CDR3 regions was performed using RNA transcripts as template. RT-PCR in the first round (using the HTBI primer set) targeted the TCR CDR3. TCRdb redid the calling of the multiplex PCR reads with MiXCR, one entry per CDR3 protein. The table records some 200,000 distinct CDR3 sequences, 17% of them present only once. Source material: blood. All receptors come from a woman between 50 and 59 years old with Graves' hyperthyroidism.

This clonotype was seen many times. V usage is TRBV29-1 and J usage is TRBJ2-1, with D perhaps TRBD1 (5 bases). The V gene's germline CDR1 is SQVTM and CDR2 ANQGSEA. V gave up 5 bases and J gave up 7 bases, with 15 bases separating them. The CDR3 consists of 13 residues. In nucleotides, the CDR3 is TGCAGCGTTTTTCCAAGGGCAGGGAATGAGCAGTTCTTC. Its translation is CSVFPRAGNEQFF.

This clonotype was found many times. This chain joins TRBV11-2 and TRBJ2-7; TRBD1 agrees at 8 bases. With 1 base clipped from V and 6 bases from J, the junction kept 5 bases outside the gene matches. Germline V gene lookup returns CDR1 SGHAT and CDR2 FQNNGV. This CDR3 is built from 14 residues. The CDR3 DNA reads as TGTGCCAGCAGCTTAGCAGACAGGGGTGGCGAGCAGTACTTC. This codes for CASSLADRGGEQYF. The whole variable domain, filled in from reference TRBV11-2 and TRBJ2-7, reads EAGVAQSPRYKIIEKRQSVAFWCNPISGHATLYWYQQILGQGPKLLIQFQNNGVVDDSQLPKDRFSAERLKGVDSTLKIQPAKLEDSAVYLCASSLADRGGEQYFGPGTRLTVT.

The chain is built from TRBV28 and TRBJ2-1; the match to TRBD2 covers 12 bases. CDR1 and CDR2 (germline): MDHEN, SYDVKM. V trimming: 3 bases; J trimming: 8 bases; junction bases outside the gene matches: 5. The CDR3 length is 15 residues. CDR3: CASSFLAGGRDEQFF. The CDR3 bases are TGTGCCAGCAGTTTTCTAGCGGGAGGGCGGGATGAGCAGTTCTTC.

This clonotype was detected a few times. This chain connects TRBV7-6 to TRBJ2-1; 8 positions match TRBD2. CDR1 SGHVS and CDR2 FNYEAQ come from the germline V gene. The CDR3 is made up of 16 amino acids. The V and J ends lost 4 bases and 5 bases, in that order; junction bases with no gene match: 10. This CDR3 reads CASSSGLASINNEQFF. The CDR3 DNA reads as TGTGCCAGCAGCTCAGGACTAGCCTCAATCAACAATGAGCAGTTCTTC.

The genes are TRBV19 and TRBJ2-3; D remains ambiguous. The CDR3 has 15 residues. CDR1 is LNHDA, CDR2 SQIVND, per germline (reference sequence). V was trimmed by 7 bases and J by 0 bases, leaving 14 bases between them. This CDR3 reads CASTKTWASTDTQYF. Here the CDR3 DNA reads TGTGCCAGTACCAAGACTTGGGCTAGCACAGATACGCAGTATTTT.

Ten or more counts support this clonotype. This chain connects TRBV12-3 or TRBV12-4 to TRBJ2-1; 10 bases line up with TRBD2. The CDR3 contains 14 residues. The V segment lost 6 bases and the J segment 6 bases; nucleotides outside the gene matches: 5. CDR3 DNA sequence: TGTGCCAGCAGGTTCGGGACTAGCGCCAATGAGCAGTTCTTC. As protein: CASRFGTSANEQFF.

This clonotype was detected many times. The genes are TRBV11-3 and TRBJ2-2; D is uncertain. This CDR3 is 12 amino acids long. Between the trimmed V and J ends, which lost 2 bases and 7 bases, there was a span of 5 bases. Looked up from germline, CDR1 is SGHNT and CDR2 is YENEEA. CDR3 sequence reads: CASSLQVGELFF. The CDR3 bases are TGTGCCAGCAGCTTACAAGTCGGGGAGCTGTTTTTT. Filled out from reference TRBV11-3 and TRBJ2-2, the complete variable domain reads EAGVVQSPRYKIIEKKQPVAFWCNPISGHNTLYWYLQNLGQGPELLIRYENEEAVDDSQLPKDRFSAERLKGVDSTLKIQPAELGDSAVYLCASSLQVGELFFGEGSRLTVL.

Ten or more counts support this clonotype. This sequence joins TRBV4-1 and TRBJ1-2, with D maybe TRBD1 (5 bases). V was shortened by 1 base and J by 4 bases, with 16 bases between the two germline ends. There are 16 residues in the CDR3. Germline V gene data show CDR1 as MGHRA and CDR2 as YSYEKL. CDR3: CASSQALAGPAYGYTF. CDR3 nucleotides: TGCGCCAGCAGCCAAGCCCTGGCAGGGCCGGCCTATGGCTACACCTTC.

The chain employs TRBV9 and TRBJ1-5, with TRBD1 as a possible D gene (6 bases). This CDR3 comprises 14 residues. V was pared by 4 bases and J by 5 bases, with 13 bases between. Germline lookup yields CDR1 SGDLS and CDR2 YYNGEE. The CDR3 protein is CASSPGTNYQPQHF. CDR3 DNA sequence: TGTGCCAGCAGCCCGGGGACAAATTATCAGCCCCAGCATTTT.

This clonotype was picked up a small number of times. The rearrangement joins TRBV12-3 or TRBV12-4 to TRBJ1-1; 9 bases map to TRBD1. V dropped 6 bases and J dropped 5; count of bases not matched to a gene: 7. The CDR3 extends over 14 amino acids. CDR3 DNA: TGTGCCAGCAGGGGACAGGGTGGGGCAACTGAAGCTTTCTTT. Protein: CASRGQGGATEAFF.

This clonotype appeared many times. The chain uses TRBV24-1 and TRBJ2-2; a possible D gene is TRBD1 (5 bases). Germline V gene data show CDR1 as KGHDR and CDR2 as SFDVKD. The V and J ends lost 4 bases and 3 bases respectively, with 11 bases between them. This CDR3 spans 15 amino acids. CDR3 protein: CATSEPTTDTGELFF. In DNA, the CDR3 is TGTGCCACCAGTGAACCTACGACAGACACCGGGGAGCTGTTTTTT.

In its sample, this clonotype was seen once. This chain connects TRBV20-1 to TRBJ2-5; 11 positions agree with TRBD2. This CDR3 comprises 15 residues. Germline CDR1 reads DFQATT; CDR2 reads SNEGSKA (reference sequence). With V trimmed by 6 bases and J by 4 bases, 10 bases remained unmatched. The CDR3 region is CSATDNLAGGETQYF. The CDR3 region has the DNA TGCAGTGCAACCGATAACCTAGCGGGAGGAGAGACCCAGTACTTC.

At least ten counts were recorded for this clonotype. The rearrangement joins TRBV7-8 to TRBJ2-1; D unresolved. Germline CDR1 is SGHVS and CDR2 is FQNEAQ. The CDR3 is made up of 16 amino acids. Deletions cut 5 bases from V and 6 bases from J, with 20 bases between. CDR3 in amino acids: CASSLLGRKVGNEQFF. CDR3 DNA: TGTGCCAGCAGCCTACTCGGAAGGAAGGTGGGCAATGAGCAGTTCTTC.

There are many counts of this clonotype. J is TRBJ2-7 and V is TRBV9; 10 nucleotides match TRBD1. Germline V gives CDR1 SGDLS, CDR2 YYNGEE. The V gene end was trimmed by 4 bases and the J gene end by 3 bases; junction bases not matched to a gene: 10. The CDR3 totals 16 residues. CDR3 residues: CASSIAPGQGSYEQYF. The CDR3 DNA reads as TGTGCCAGCAGCATCGCACCGGGACAGGGGAGCTACGAGCAGTACTTC.

This clonotype was seen repeatedly, ten times or more. The V gene is TRBV27, the J gene TRBJ1-2; D not resolved. This CDR3 spans 14 amino acids. V was trimmed by 5 bases and J by 5 bases, leaving 15 bases between them. Germline loops: CDR1 MNHEY, CDR2 SMNVEV (reference sequence). CDR3 nucleotides: TGTGCCAGCAGTCCCGGGTCTCTGCATTATGGCTACACCTTC. Translated: CASSPGSLHYGYTF.

This clonotype was observed at least ten times. The gene calls are TRBV30 and TRBJ2-1; 11 bases align to TRBD2. V lost 3 bases and J lost 4; bases outside the gene matches: 5. CDR3 size: 15 residues. Germline-derived CDR1 and CDR2 are GTSNPN and SVGIG (reference sequence). CDR3 sequence: CAWRGLAGGYNEQFF. The CDR3 nucleotides read TGTGCCTGGAGAGGGCTAGCGGGAGGATACAATGAGCAGTTCTTC.